A single sample gave rise to the 2 T cell receptor beta chains below, sequenced in a study of technical replicates of blood from several donors (dated by TCRdb to the late 2010s). The library was obtained by the immunoSEQ multiplex PCR assay. Imported from immuneACCESS, the table was reduced by TCRdb to in-frame sequences with V and J called. These copies leave out some clones; in studies compared against another copy, an unresolved V gene accounts for under half, and the cause of the remainder is not known. In this sample the table shows around 80,000 clones, just over 95% of which occur a single time. The top ten clones comprise about 0.31% of the sample. The specimen sequenced was T cells isolated from PBMCs. These receptors were taken from a human donor in good health.

The rearrangement links TRBV4-2 to TRBJ2-5; 8 bases fit TRBD1. Germline V gene data show CDR1 as LGHNA and CDR2 as YNFKEQ. V was clipped by 0 bases and J by 5 bases; unmatched bases: 8. This CDR3 comprises 16 residues. The chain's CDR3 is CASSQEAAQGVETQYF. CDR3 in DNA: TGTGCCAGCAGCCAAGAGGCGGCACAGGGGGTTGAGACCCAGTACTTC.

This rearrangement joins TRBV7-9 to TRBJ2-2; no firm D call. The CDR3 has 15 residues. Germline V gives CDR1 SEHNR, CDR2 FQNEAQ (reference sequence). Trimming took 0 bases from V and 0 from J, leaving 5 bases between them. The DNA of the CDR3 is TGTGCCAGCAGCTTAGCCAGGACGAACACCGGGGAGCTGTTTTTT. Its protein is CASSLARTNTGELFF.